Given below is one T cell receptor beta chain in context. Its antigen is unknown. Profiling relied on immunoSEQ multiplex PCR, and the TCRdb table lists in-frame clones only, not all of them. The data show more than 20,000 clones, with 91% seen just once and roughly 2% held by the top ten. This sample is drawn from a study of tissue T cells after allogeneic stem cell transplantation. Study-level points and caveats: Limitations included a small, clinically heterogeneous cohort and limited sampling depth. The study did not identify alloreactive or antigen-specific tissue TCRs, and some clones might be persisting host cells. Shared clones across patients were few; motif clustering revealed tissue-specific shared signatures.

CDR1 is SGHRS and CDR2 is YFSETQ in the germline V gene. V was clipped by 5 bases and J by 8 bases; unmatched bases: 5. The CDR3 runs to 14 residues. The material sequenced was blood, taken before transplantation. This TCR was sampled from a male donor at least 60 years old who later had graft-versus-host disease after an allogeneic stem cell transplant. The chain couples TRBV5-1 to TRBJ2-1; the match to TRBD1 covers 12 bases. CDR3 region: CASRIRDRGHEQFF. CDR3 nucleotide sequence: TGCGCCAGCAGAATACGGGACAGGGGGCATGAGCAGTTCTTC.